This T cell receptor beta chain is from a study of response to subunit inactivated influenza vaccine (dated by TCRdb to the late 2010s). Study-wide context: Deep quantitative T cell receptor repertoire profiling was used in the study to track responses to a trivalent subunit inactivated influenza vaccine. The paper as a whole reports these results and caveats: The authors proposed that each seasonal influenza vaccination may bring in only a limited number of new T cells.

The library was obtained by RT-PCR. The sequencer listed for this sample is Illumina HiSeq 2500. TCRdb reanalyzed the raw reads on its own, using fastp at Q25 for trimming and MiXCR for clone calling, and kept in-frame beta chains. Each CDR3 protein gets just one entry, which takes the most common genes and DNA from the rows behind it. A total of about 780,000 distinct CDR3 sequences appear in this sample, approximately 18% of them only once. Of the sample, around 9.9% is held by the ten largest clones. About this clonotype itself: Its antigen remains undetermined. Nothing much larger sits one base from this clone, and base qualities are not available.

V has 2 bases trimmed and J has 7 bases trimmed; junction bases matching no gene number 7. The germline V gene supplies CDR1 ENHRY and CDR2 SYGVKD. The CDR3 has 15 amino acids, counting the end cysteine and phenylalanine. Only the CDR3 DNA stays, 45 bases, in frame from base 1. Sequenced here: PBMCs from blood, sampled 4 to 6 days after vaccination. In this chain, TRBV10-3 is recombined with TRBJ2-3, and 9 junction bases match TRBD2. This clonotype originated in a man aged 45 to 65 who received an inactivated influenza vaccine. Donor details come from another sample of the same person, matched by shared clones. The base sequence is TGTGCCATCAGTGAGACTAGCGGGTCCCCATATACGCAGTATTTT. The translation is CAISETSGSPYTQYF.